The 30 T cell receptor beta chains presented below share a single source sample, sequenced in a study of CD8 T cells in ankylosing spondylitis. TCRdb ran MiXCR on the 5' RACE reads and lists one entry per CDR3 protein. The data hold around 150,000 distinct CDR3 sequences, with 11% observed a single time. The specimen was blood, either unsorted or a sorted T cell fraction (not recorded which). These receptors originate from a female donor with ankylosing spondylitis or in good health (not recorded which).

This chain connects TRBV18 to TRBJ2-1, with D unresolved. Germline V lookup: CDR1 KGHSH, CDR2 LQKENI. CDR3 length: 16 amino acids. V lost 0 bases to trimming and J lost 6 bases, with 15 bases between them. The CDR3 spells CASSPPEGLNGNEQFF. In DNA form, the CDR3 reads TGTGCCAGCTCACCACCGGAAGGTCTTAATGGCAATGAGCAGTTCTTC. The variable domain in full, with the rest retrieved from reference TRBV18 and TRBJ2-1, is NAGVMQNPRHLVRRRGQEARLRCSPMKGHSHVYWYRQLPEEGLKFMVYLQKENIIDESGMPKERFSAEFPKEGPSILRIQQVVRGDSAAYFCASSPPEGLNGNEQFFGPGTRLTVL.

The rearrangement joins TRBV20-1 to TRBJ2-5; D uncertain. The CDR3 spans 14 residues. CDR1 is DFQATT, CDR2 SNEGSKA, per germline (reference sequence). V dropped 6 bases and J dropped 2 bases, with 16 bases sitting between them. The CDR3 spells CSALDGQIQETQYF. The CDR3 nucleotides are TGCAGTGCCCTAGACGGGCAGATACAAGAGACCCAGTACTTC.

The CDR3 sequence: CASSPGRTTTNEKLFF. CDR3 bases: TGTGCCAGCAGCCCTGGAAGGACCACAACTAATGAAAAACTGTTTTTT. The chain recombines TRBV5-5 with TRBJ1-4; D remains unclear. The CDR3 is 16 amino acids. Trimming stripped 4 bases from V and 0 bases from J, with 13 bases between. Germline loops: CDR1 SGHKS, CDR2 YYEKEE (reference sequence).

In its sample, this clonotype was seen many times. V is TRBV7-2 and J is TRBJ2-5; tentatively, D is TRBD2 (6 bases). The CDR3 covers 13 residues. V was pared by 4 bases and J by 0 bases, with 6 bases between. CDR1 SGHTA and CDR2 FQGNSA come from the germline V gene. CDR3 DNA: TGTGCCAGCAGCTGGGACTACCAAGAGACCCAGTACTTC. Its translation is CASSWDYQETQYF.

In this sample, this clonotype turned up many times. The chain employs TRBV10-3 and TRBJ2-7; D is unclear. The CDR3 spans 11 residues. With 4 bases removed from V and 3 bases from J, the gap between germline ends came to 4 bases. Germline V gene data show CDR1 as ENHRY and CDR2 as SYGVKD. The CDR3 bases are TGTGCCATCAGTGCCAACTACGAGCAGTACTTC. This gives the protein CAISANYEQYF.

This clonotype was seen at least ten times. The V gene is TRBV11-2, the J gene TRBJ2-2; D remains unclear. V lost 1 base to trimming and J lost 4 bases, with 7 bases between them. Germline assignment: CDR1 SGHAT and CDR2 FQNNGV. This CDR3 has 14 amino acids. CDR3 loop: CASSLVPITGELFF. The CDR3 DNA follows: TGTGCCAGCAGCTTAGTACCCATCACCGGGGAGCTGTTTTTT.

Here the CDR3 DNA reads TGTGCCAGCACTCAGGGGGAAGCCTACAATGAGCAGTTCTTC. Protein product: CASTQGEAYNEQFF. This chain uses TRBV5-4 with TRBJ2-1; TRBD1 agrees at 7 bases. The CDR3 is 14 residues long. CDR1 and CDR2 (germline): SGHNT, YYREEE (reference sequence). Trimming at V came to 6 bases and at J to 2 bases, leaving 5 bases not matched to a gene.

The sample holds many counts of this clonotype. The V call is TRBV6-5, the J call TRBJ2-3; 11 positions match TRBD2. Germline V gives CDR1 MNHEY, CDR2 SVGAGI. After removal of 3 bases from V and 5 bases from J, the junction contained 4 bases not matched to a gene. This CDR3 has 15 residues. CDR3: CASSYISGGGDTQYF. Written as DNA, the CDR3 is TGTGCCAGCAGTTATATTAGCGGGGGGGGAGATACGCAGTATTTT.

Only a few counts were recorded for this clonotype. The chain couples TRBV25-1 to TRBJ1-2; 8 bases agree with TRBD1. CDR3 length equals 13 residues. From germline, CDR1 is MGHDK and CDR2 SYGVNS. The J segment lost 4 bases and the V segment lost 6 bases, leaving 4 bases of the junction unmatched. The CDR3 here is CASRRQGTYGYTF. DNA of the CDR3: TGTGCCAGCAGGAGACAGGGGACCTATGGCTACACCTTC.

This clonotype was observed many times. V usage is TRBV7-3 and J usage is TRBJ1-2; the D is unclear. The V end lost 2 bases, the J end lost 6 bases, and 10 bases lay between the germline ends. CDR3 length: 13 residues. CDR1 is SGHTA, CDR2 FQGTGA, per germline. In nucleotides, the CDR3 is TGTGCCAGCAGCTTAGAAGGATGGGATGGCTACACCTTC. Protein product: CASSLEGWDGYTF.

This clonotype was recorded at least ten times. The V and J genes are TRBV18 and TRBJ1-5, with D possibly matching TRBD1 (6 bases). Germline CDR1 and CDR2: KGHSH and LQKENI. The CDR3 loop spans 13 amino acids. V was trimmed by 4 bases and J by 5 bases, leaving 9 bases between them. The CDR3 sequence: CASSRGQDQPQHF. CDR3 nucleotides: TGTGCCAGCTCACGGGGGCAGGATCAGCCCCAGCATTTT.

As regards this clonotype: Given a much more abundant clone one base away, this may be a read error. The V gene is TRBV14, the J gene TRBJ2-1; 7 nucleotides line up with TRBD1. With V trimmed by 3 bases and J by 6 bases, 5 bases remained unmatched. CDR3 length equals 14 residues. Germline-derived CDR1 and CDR2 are SGHDN and FVKESK. This chain's CDR3 is CASSQNRGVNEQFF. CDR3 in DNA: TGTGCCAGCAGCCAGAACAGGGGAGTCAATGAGCAGTTCTTC.

A word on this clonotype: A much bigger clone sits one base away, suggesting this may be a read error. This chain links TRBV12-3 or TRBV12-4 with TRBJ1-1, with D possibly TRBD1 on 5 matching bases. The CDR3 extends over 15 amino acids. V lost 8 bases to trimming and J lost 5 bases, with 21 bases between them. The CDR3 sequence is CASGKDSVGPTEAFF. The CDR3 DNA follows: TGTGCCAGCGGCAAAGACTCGGTGGGACCGACTGAAGCTTTCTTT.

This clonotype was recorded at least ten times. CDR3 sequence (DNA): TGCAGCGTCAACCCGGACGGTGGGGCCAACGTCCTGACTTTC. It yields the protein CSVNPDGGANVLTF. J is TRBJ2-6 and V is TRBV29-1; D ambiguous. From germline, CDR1 is SQVTM and CDR2 ANQGSEA. With 6 bases removed from V and 3 bases from J, the gap between germline ends came to 12 bases. This CDR3 region has 14 residues.

There are many counts of this clonotype. The chain recombines TRBV7-9 with TRBJ1-1; D uncertain. The V end was cut by 5 bases, the J end by 4 bases, with 8 bases between. Germline CDR1 and CDR2: SEHNR and FQNEAQ (reference sequence). The CDR3 loop spans 12 amino acids. The CDR3, as DNA: TGTGCCAGCAGCCCGGCGGGCACTGAAGCTTTCTTT. It specifies CASSPAGTEAFF.

This clonotype came up many times. The chain uses TRBV2 and TRBJ1-5; possibly TRBD1 for D (5 bases). V lost 6 bases and J lost 5, with 14 bases in between. Germline CDR1 and CDR2: SNHLY and FYNNEI. This CDR3 contains 14 residues. In DNA, the CDR3 is TGTGCCAGCAGCAGACAGTCCGCCGATCAGCCCCAGCATTTT. Its protein is CASSRQSADQPQHF.

This clonotype was recorded many times. V usage is TRBV12-3 or TRBV12-4 and J usage is TRBJ1-4; no clear D. Trimming left V 4 bases short and J 4 bases short, with 13 bases between. The CDR3 length is 15 residues. In DNA, the CDR3 is TGTGCCAGCAGTTCGGGGAGTGAGGGTAATGAAAAACTGTTTTTT. Its translation: CASSSGSEGNEKLFF.

V usage is TRBV7-2 and J usage is TRBJ1-4; 7 bases line up with TRBD1. Germline V gene lookup returns CDR1 SGHTA and CDR2 FQGNSA. The CDR3 runs 15 residues. Unmatched junction bases numbered 6, after V lost 7 bases and J lost 1 base. The CDR3 here is CASTANRGTNEKLFF. CDR3 DNA sequence: TGTGCCAGCACCGCCAACAGGGGAACTAATGAAAAACTGTTTTTT.

This clonotype was observed many times. The rearrangement links TRBV6-5 to TRBJ1-5, with unresolved D. Trimming removed 0 bases from V and 4 bases from J, with 7 bases in between. This CDR3 contains 14 residues. Germline CDR1 is MNHEY and CDR2 is SVGAGI. The CDR3 nucleotides are TGTGCCAGCAGTTACTCGATGAATAATCAGCCCCAGCATTTT. It specifies CASSYSMNNQPQHF.

A word on this clonotype: The junction differs from germline at one of its ends, possibly a read error. The V gene is TRBV20-1, the J gene TRBJ1-4; D is ambiguous. There are 15 residues in the CDR3. Germline-derived CDR1 and CDR2 are DFQATT and SNEGSKA (reference sequence). DNA of the CDR3: TGCAGTGCTAGAGATCCGTCCAGGTCCAATGAAAAACTGCTTTTT. Protein: CSARDPSRSNEKLLF.

This clonotype came up many times. The chain combines TRBV20-1 with TRBJ1-5, with D perhaps TRBD1 (5 bases). With 5 bases removed from V and 2 bases from J, the gap between germline ends came to 13 bases. This CDR3 region has 14 residues. Germline CDR1 DFQATT, CDR2 SNEGSKA (reference sequence). CDR3 protein: CSAQNSRGNQPQHF. The CDR3 region has the DNA TGCAGTGCTCAGAACTCCAGGGGCAATCAGCCCCAGCATTTT.

This clonotype was seen more than once but under ten times. The gene calls are TRBV2 and TRBJ2-1; a possible D gene is TRBD2 (6 bases). From germline, CDR1 is SNHLY and CDR2 FYNNEI. Trimming stripped 9 bases from V and 12 bases from J, with 18 bases between. The CDR3 is 12 amino acids. The CDR3 sequence: CASGGQAGVQFF. CDR3 bases: TGTGCCAGTGGAGGGCAGGCTGGGGTGCAGTTCTTC.

This clonotype has at least ten counts. The J gene is TRBJ2-7, the V gene TRBV24-1; D may be TRBD1 (5 bases). The CDR3 contains 15 residues. Germline assignment: CDR1 KGHDR and CDR2 SFDVKD. V lost 6 bases to trimming and J lost 4 bases, with 18 bases between them. CDR3 bases: TGTGCCACCAGTCCCACCGAAGGGGCTTTTTACGAGCAGTACTTC. It yields the protein CATSPTEGAFYEQYF.

This clonotype was observed at least ten times. The J gene is TRBJ2-3, the V gene TRBV27; TRBD1 agrees at 7 bases. V gave up 6 bases and J gave up 5 bases; unmatched junction bases: 11. CDR1 and CDR2 from the germline V gene are MNHEY and SMNVEV (reference sequence). The CDR3 runs 15 residues. The chain's CDR3 is CASSEGASVQDTQYF. Written as DNA, the CDR3 is TGTGCCAGCAGCGAGGGGGCGAGTGTTCAAGATACGCAGTATTTT.

There are a few counts of this clonotype. The V gene is TRBV20-1, the J gene TRBJ2-3; D is ambiguous. The CDR3 totals 13 residues. CDR1 and CDR2 (germline): DFQATT, SNEGSKA (reference sequence). The V end lost 5 bases, the J end lost 1 base, and 10 bases lay between the germline ends. In nucleotides, the CDR3 is TGCAGTGCTCCGGGCTGGGGCACAGATACGCAGTATTTT. Its translation: CSAPGWGTDTQYF.

Ten or more counts support this clonotype. The CDR3 sequence is CSASKPGAPYNEQFF. The CDR3 DNA follows: TGCAGTGCTAGTAAACCAGGGGCTCCATACAATGAGCAGTTCTTC. This chain joins TRBV20-1 and TRBJ2-1, with D maybe TRBD1 (6 bases). This CDR3 is 15 amino acids long. The germline V gene encodes CDR1 DFQATT and CDR2 SNEGSKA (reference sequence). V shed 3 bases and J shed 4 bases, with 16 bases lying between them.

This clonotype occurred many times. The gene calls are TRBV7-2 and TRBJ2-7; the D is unclear. Trimming removed 3 bases at V and 4 bases at J, with 7 bases between. The CDR3 is 12 amino acids. CDR1 and CDR2 from the germline V gene are SGHTA and FQGNSA. As DNA, the CDR3 is TGTGCCAGCAGCTTTGATCAGTACGAGCAGTACTTC. Translation: CASSFDQYEQYF.

The table lists this clonotype with many counts. This chain uses TRBV30 with TRBJ1-2; D gene unclear. From germline, CDR1 is GTSNPN and CDR2 SVGIG (reference sequence). The CDR3 has 13 amino acids. V lost 4 bases and J lost 3, with 12 bases in between. As DNA, the CDR3 is TGTGCCTGGAATCCAGAGGGCTACTATGGCTACACCTTC. Its protein is CAWNPEGYYGYTF.

This clonotype was found many times. The V gene is TRBV19, the J gene TRBJ1-1; D unclear. The V end lost 6 bases, the J end lost 1 base, and 15 bases lay between the germline ends. CDR1 and CDR2 from the germline V gene are LNHDA and SQIVND (reference sequence). CDR3 length equals 15 residues. The CDR3 spells CASRTNSRPNTEAFF. For the CDR3, the DNA is TGTGCCAGTAGAACCAATTCAAGGCCGAACACTGAAGCTTTCTTT.

Many counts were recorded for this clonotype. This sequence joins TRBV5-1 and TRBJ2-7; TRBD2 agrees at 7 bases. The germline V gene has CDR1 SGHRS and CDR2 YFSETQ. The trim removed 2 bases at V and 5 bases at J, leaving 13 bases unmatched. The CDR3 contains 16 residues. The CDR3 DNA reads TGCGCCAGCAGCTTTTTAAGTCCAGCGGGAATTAACGAGCAGTACTTC. This encodes CASSFLSPAGINEQYF.